The 27 T cell receptor beta chains given below trace back to one sample, sequenced in a study of human thymus T cells. The method was immunoSEQ multiplex PCR; TCRdb's version includes in-frame clones alone and lacks a portion of them. This sample has some 40,000 clones; roughly 94% occur once, and the top ten carry about 0.12%. What was sequenced was blood. The receptors here all came from a boy under two years old with a congenital heart defect but otherwise immunologically healthy.

The chain has TRBV30 and TRBJ1-1; the match to TRBD1 covers 10 bases. With V trimmed by 2 bases and J by 4 bases, 1 base remained unmatched. CDR3 length equals 13 residues. The germline CDR1 and CDR2 sequences are GTSNPN and SVGIG (reference sequence). This chain's CDR3 is CAWSRQGATEAFF. For the CDR3, the DNA is TGTGCCTGGAGTAGACAGGGGGCCACTGAAGCTTTCTTT.

CDR3 sequence reads: CASSADSSSGGGGELFF. CDR3 in DNA: TGCGCCAGCAGCGCCGACAGTTCTAGCGGGGGCGGCGGGGAGCTGTTTTTT. The chain carries TRBV5-1 and TRBJ2-2, with 10 bases fitting TRBD2. This CDR3 is 17 amino acids long. Germline V CDR1 and CDR2: SGHRS, YFSETQ. The ends lost 4 bases at V and 7 bases at J; junction bases unmatched: 13.

The rearrangement joins TRBV19 to TRBJ1-1; 7 nucleotides align to TRBD1. The CDR3 has 14 amino acids. V shed 2 bases and J 4 bases; nucleotides not matched to a gene: 4. Germline-derived CDR1 and CDR2 are LNHDA and SQIVND (reference sequence). The CDR3 bases are TGTGCCAGTAGTATAAAGGCAGGGGGCACTGAAGCTTTCTTT. It encodes CASSIKAGGTEAFF.

Here the CDR3 reads CASRPLRNSGYTF. The CDR3 bases are TGTGCCAGCAGGCCCTTAAGGAATAGTGGCTACACCTTC. V usage is TRBV5-4 and J usage is TRBJ1-2; no clear D gene. The germline V gene has CDR1 SGHNT and CDR2 YYREEE (reference sequence). V lost 5 bases to trimming and J lost 7 bases, with 15 bases between them. This CDR3 has 13 residues.

Concerning this clone: Other nucleotide sequences in the sample specify the same CDR3. The chain has TRBV2 and TRBJ1-2; D remains unclear. CDR1 and CDR2 from the germline V gene are SNHLY and FYNNEI. CDR3 size: 11 residues. V lost 2 bases to trimming and J lost 2 bases, with 0 bases between them. CDR3 protein: CASSENYGYTF. The CDR3 nucleotides are TGTGCCAGCAGTGAAAACTATGGCTACACCTTC.

The V call is TRBV2, the J call TRBJ1-2; D might be TRBD1 (6 bases). The germline V gene has CDR1 SNHLY and CDR2 FYNNEI. Trimming took 1 base from V and 4 from J, leaving 13 bases between them. This CDR3 has 15 amino acids. The CDR3 DNA reads TGTGCCAGCAGTGAAGGGCAGGGGAGGGGCTATGGCTACACCTTC. Translation gives CASSEGQGRGYGYTF.

This chain connects TRBV7-2 to TRBJ2-1; 8 positions match TRBD1. Germline CDR1 SGHTA, CDR2 FQGNSA. The V segment lost 5 bases and the J segment 5 bases; nucleotides outside the gene matches: 8. CDR3 length: 15 residues. The CDR3 sequence: CASSPPRGQNNEQFF. DNA for the CDR3: TGTGCCAGCAGCCCTCCCAGGGGGCAGAACAATGAGCAGTTCTTC.

The chain joins TRBV9 to TRBJ2-5; a possible D gene is TRBD2 (6 bases). Germline V gene data show CDR1 as SGDLS and CDR2 as YYNGEE. The CDR3 totals 14 residues. Trimming stripped 1 base from V and 5 bases from J, with 12 bases between. In nucleotides, the CDR3 is TGTGCCAGCAGCGTATGGGGGGACTGGGAGACCCAGTACTTC. This codes for CASSVWGDWETQYF.

The chain joins TRBV28 to TRBJ2-4; 7 bases align to TRBD1. The CDR3 loop spans 14 amino acids. Looked up from germline, CDR1 is MDHEN and CDR2 is SYDVKM. The ends lost 6 bases at V and 2 bases at J; junction bases unmatched: 4. This chain's CDR3 is CASRSGQSKNIQYF. CDR3 nucleotide sequence: TGTGCCAGCAGATCGGGACAGTCCAAAAACATTCAGTACTTC.

The genes are TRBV6-1 and TRBJ1-4, with TRBD1 as a possible D gene (5 bases). The ends were cut back, 2 bases at V and 6 bases at J, with 7 bases in the middle. This CDR3 contains 13 residues. Germline-derived CDR1 and CDR2 are MNHNS and SASEGT. The CDR3 coding sequence is TGTGCCAGCAGTGAAAGACAGTATGAAAAACTGTTTTTT. This gives the protein CASSERQYEKLFF.

The V call is TRBV9, the J call TRBJ2-3, with D perhaps TRBD2 (6 bases). Per germline, CDR1 SGDLS and CDR2 YYNGEE. This CDR3 has 15 amino acids. Trimming pared 0 bases from V and 4 bases from J, leaving 12 bases between. The CDR3 spells CASSVASAGADTQYF. Here the CDR3 DNA reads TGTGCCAGCAGCGTAGCTAGCGCTGGGGCAGATACGCAGTATTTT.

This rearrangement joins TRBV15 to TRBJ1-4; possibly TRBD1 for D (6 bases). Germline V gene lookup returns CDR1 LNHNV and CDR2 YYDKDF (reference sequence). V lost 0 bases and J 5 bases, leaving 10 bases between the germline ends. This CDR3 has 15 residues. CDR3 DNA sequence: TGTGCCACCAGCAGAGATCGGACAGAGAATGAAAAACTGTTTTTT. Translating gives CATSRDRTENEKLFF. Using reference TRBV15 and TRBJ1-4 for the parts outside the CDR3, the full variable domain is DAMVIQNPRYQVTQFGKPVTLSCSQTLNHNVMYWYQQKSSQAPKLLFHYYDKDFNNEADTPDNFQSRRPNTSFCFLDIRSPGLGDTAMYLCATSRDRTENEKLFFGSGTQLSVL.

The chain joins TRBV5-5 to TRBJ1-6; tentative D call: TRBD1 (6 bases). Germline V gene data show CDR1 as SGHKS and CDR2 as YYEKEE (reference sequence). The CDR3 has 14 amino acids. Trimming removed 0 bases from V and 10 bases from J, with 11 bases in between. The CDR3 protein is CASSLAGVASPLHF. In DNA form, the CDR3 reads TGTGCCAGCAGCTTGGCAGGGGTGGCATCACCCCTCCACTTT.

The chain is built from TRBV13 and TRBJ1-4; D not resolved. The V end was cut by 0 bases, the J end by 2 bases, with 1 base between. CDR1 is PRHDT and CDR2 is FYEKMQ in the germline V gene (reference sequence). The CDR3 runs 13 residues. The CDR3 spells CASSLGTNEKLFF. The CDR3 DNA follows: TGTGCCAGCAGCTTAGGGACTAATGAAAAACTGTTTTTT.

This clone was picked up one time. The V call is TRBV13, the J call TRBJ2-7; 11 bases agree with TRBD2. The ends lost 5 bases at V and 4 bases at J; junction bases unmatched: 7. The CDR3 has 15 residues. Per germline, CDR1 PRHDT and CDR2 FYEKMQ (reference sequence). DNA of the CDR3: TGTGCCAGCAGCCCCCCGACTAGCGGGGCTTACGAGCAGTACTTC. Its protein is CASSPPTSGAYEQYF.

This chain uses TRBV28 with TRBJ2-3, with 10 bases matching TRBD1. The CDR3 sequence is 16 residues long. V lost 10 bases to trimming and J lost 4 bases; unmatched junction nucleotides: 14. CDR1 and CDR2 (germline): MDHEN, SYDVKM. The CDR3 reads CAISPGQGRDADTQYF. DNA for the CDR3: TGTGCCATCTCACCGGGACAGGGGAGAGACGCAGATACGCAGTATTTT.

This chain joins TRBV6-4 and TRBJ2-3, with D tentatively TRBD1 or TRBD2 (7 bases each). CDR1 MRHNA and CDR2 SNTAGT come from the germline V gene. Trimming pared 5 bases from V and 3 bases from J, leaving 15 bases between. The CDR3 runs 15 residues. For the CDR3, the DNA is TGTGCCAGCAGTCAGGGGGGGAGTTGGACAGATACGCAGTATTTT. Translating gives CASSQGGSWTDTQYF.

This rearrangement joins TRBV5-6 to TRBJ2-1; 7 nucleotides agree with TRBD2. CDR3 length equals 13 residues. The trim removed 2 bases at V and 9 bases at J, leaving 5 bases unmatched. Germline assignment: CDR1 SGHDT and CDR2 YYEEEE. The CDR3 loop is CASSFAPGGEQFF. The CDR3 region has the DNA TGTGCCAGCAGCTTCGCCCCGGGGGGTGAGCAGTTCTTC.

CDR3 in DNA: TGCGCCAGCAGCTTGTGGACTACCTCAGAGACCCAGTACTTC. Its protein product is CASSLWTTSETQYF. V usage is TRBV5-1 and J usage is TRBJ2-5; D perhaps matches TRBD2 (6 bases). The CDR3 runs 14 residues. Deletions cut 1 base from V and 4 bases from J, with 11 bases between. The V gene's germline CDR1 is SGHRS and CDR2 YFSETQ.

The chain has TRBV30 and TRBJ1-2; 7 bases line up with TRBD1. Trimming cost V 3 bases and J 8 bases; bases outside gene matches: 3. Germline values: CDR1 GTSNPN, CDR2 SVGIG (reference sequence). The CDR3 is made up of 11 amino acids. The chain's CDR3 is CAWRTGDGYTF. In nucleotides, the CDR3 is TGTGCCTGGAGAACAGGGGACGGCTACACCTTC.

The gene calls are TRBV19 and TRBJ2-5, with 7 bases matching TRBD1. The CDR3 length is 13 residues. V shed 5 bases and J 5 bases; nucleotides not matched to a gene: 5. The germline CDR1 and CDR2 sequences are LNHDA and SQIVND (reference sequence). CDR3 coding DNA: TGTGCCAGTAGTCCACAGGGGTCGGAGACCCAGTACTTC. It is translated as CASSPQGSETQYF.

This clone showed up just once. The chain links TRBV29-1 to TRBJ2-3; the D gene is possibly TRBD1 (7 bases). The CDR3 extends over 14 amino acids. The germline CDR1 and CDR2 sequences are SQVTM and ANQGSEA. V was trimmed by 7 bases and J by 3 bases, leaving 17 bases between them. CDR3 coding DNA: TGCAGCGCTCCGACAGGGAGGCTTACAGATACGCAGTATTTT. Encoded protein: CSAPTGRLTDTQYF.

This chain joins TRBV27 and TRBJ2-4, with 9 bases identical to TRBD1. The germline CDR1 and CDR2 sequences are MNHEY and SMNVEV (reference sequence). CDR3 length: 15 amino acids. The V segment lost 5 bases and the J segment 1 base; nucleotides outside the gene matches: 3. CDR3: CASSVGTGAKNIQYF. CDR3 sequence (DNA): TGTGCCAGCAGTGTAGGGACAGGGGCCAAAAACATTCAGTACTTC.

The chain carries TRBV4-1 and TRBJ2-7, with D tentatively TRBD1 (6 bases). The CDR3 contains 13 residues. The V end lost 0 bases, the J end lost 6 bases, and 9 bases lay between the germline ends. Germline values: CDR1 MGHRA, CDR2 YSYEKL. The CDR3 DNA is TGCGCCAGCAGCCAAGATCTAGGGGGCGAGCAGTACTTC. Its translation: CASSQDLGGEQYF.

This chain's CDR3 is CASKVLTGNSPLHF. The CDR3 DNA sequence: TGTGCCAGCAAGGTCCTGACAGGCAATTCACCCCTCCACTTT. The genes are TRBV6-1 and TRBJ1-6, with D possibly being TRBD1 (6 bases). Per the germline V gene, CDR1 is MNHNS and CDR2 is SASEGT. V was cut by 7 bases and J by 7 bases, with 14 bases left in between. CDR3 length: 14 residues.

The J gene is TRBJ1-5, the V gene TRBV19; the D is unclear. CDR3 length equals 15 residues. Germline-derived CDR1 and CDR2 are LNHDA and SQIVND (reference sequence). The ends were cut back, 0 bases at V and 10 bases at J, with 16 bases in the middle. CDR3 in DNA: TGTGCCAGTAGTATAGATCTCTCGCTTATCAAACCCCAGCATTTT. Translating it yields CASSIDLSLIKPQHF.

The V and J genes are TRBV4-1 and TRBJ2-5; D not resolved. V lost 4 bases and J 5 bases, leaving 8 bases between the germline ends. Germline V gene data show CDR1 as MGHRA and CDR2 as YSYEKL. CDR3 length: 12 residues. The CDR3 sequence is CASSLDGETQYF. CDR3 in DNA: TGCGCCAGCAGCCTCGACGGGGAGACCCAGTACTTC.